This T cell receptor beta chain comes out of a study of OX40 agonist ivuxolimab in advanced cancers. Looking at the study overall: Patients in dose escalation had liver, melanoma, kidney or head and neck cancers. Treatment received earlier with anti-PD-1, anti-PD-L1 or anti-CTLA-4 agents was allowed, and 40% had some.

A word on this clone: What it binds is not known.

General study results and limits: The antigens recognized by the expanded peripheral T cells, that is their antigen specificity, were not determined.

The protocol was immunoSEQ multiplex PCR, while the TCRdb copy is restricted to in-frame clones and leaves out a portion. The sample consists of just over 60,000 clones, more than 85% of them appearing once. Germline V gene sequence: CDR1 SEHNR, CDR2 FQNEAQ (reference sequence). CDR3 length equals 14 residues. V shed 5 bases, J shed 5 bases, and the junction held 3 bases outside the gene matches. The sequence came from an adult with an advanced solid tumor such as melanoma, head and neck, liver or kidney cancer. The material was CD4+ or CD8+ T cells sorted from blood, obtained in a trial of the OX40 agonist ivuxolimab. The chain combines TRBV7-9 with TRBJ1-6; 7 bases line up with TRBD1. CDR3 loop: CASSRDSDNSPLHF. CDR3 nucleotides: TGTGCCAGCAGCCGGGACAGCGATAATTCACCCCTCCACTTT.